This T cell receptor beta chain was found in a study of T cell responses to AZD1222 COVID-19 vaccine. Overall study results and limits: The donors showed a predominance of white British ancestry and of females, with possible underestimation of clonal diversity. Spike was spanned by vaccine-associated CD4 TCRs, which were dominant at 160-218 and 743-854. Epitopes outside B.1.351 and B.1.1.7 mutated regions reportedly drew nearly half of spike TCRs.

Here immunoSEQ multiplex PCR was the method, and the copy in TCRdb shows in-frame clones only, minus some. Of about 180,000 clones listed, around 89% are singletons. In the case of this clone: Its antigen is not identified.

Trimming shortened V by 3 bases and J by 4 bases, and 9 bases separated the two germline ends. The CDR3 runs to 13 residues. From germline, CDR1 is SEHNR and CDR2 FQNEAQ (reference sequence). This receptor was identified in an adult who received the MenACWY meningococcal vaccine as a control. This chain links TRBV7-9 with TRBJ1-1, with no clear D. The specimen comprised peripheral blood, sampled 28 days after the second dose of the MenACWY control vaccine. The DNA for the CDR3 is TGTGCCAGCAGCTTTGGGAAATCCACTGAAGCTTTCTTT. Residues: CASSFGKSTEAFF.